Shown below are 13 T cell receptor beta chains from a single sample sequenced in a study of molecular identifiers for immune sequencing clone quantification. TCRdb re-called the PCR reads with MiXCR, one entry per CDR3 protein. The profile shows about 640,000 distinct CDR3 sequences, about 20% of them singletons. The sequenced material came from naive CD8+ T cells from blood, with Jurkat cell RNA spiked in. Regarding subset: FACS-sorted CD8+CD4-CCR7+CD45RA+ naive T cells. The receptors stem from a human donor in good health. Some libraries in this study had Jurkat cell RNA spiked in.

In its sample, this clonotype was seen once. The chain links TRBV24-1 to TRBJ2-1; tentatively, D is TRBD1 (5 bases). CDR1 is KGHDR, CDR2 SFDVKD, per germline. The CDR3 covers 16 residues. V dropped 1 base and J dropped 0 bases, with 9 bases sitting between them. This chain's CDR3 is CATSDFRVGSYNEQFF. The CDR3 DNA follows: TGTGCCACCAGTGATTTCAGGGTAGGCTCCTACAATGAGCAGTTCTTC.

This clonotype was detected many times. The chain links TRBV19 to TRBJ2-2; possibly TRBD1 for D (5 bases). The CDR3 totals 18 residues. Germline V CDR1 and CDR2: LNHDA, SQIVND (reference sequence). Trimming took off 3 bases at V and 5 bases at J, with 22 bases between the two ends. CDR3 residues: CASSIVLVRQGRTGELFF. The CDR3 DNA sequence: TGTGCCAGTAGTATCGTCCTAGTTCGGCAGGGTCGAACCGGGGAGCTGTTTTTT.

As concerns this clonotype: The CDR3 does not end in the conserved phenylalanine or tryptophan, so this is likely a read error. The chain is built from TRBV11-2 and TRBJ1-1; TRBD1 matches 9 bases. The CDR3 loop spans 13 amino acids. Per the germline V gene, CDR1 is SGHAT and CDR2 is FQNNGV. V was pared by 3 bases and J by 6 bases, with 2 bases of the junction left unmatched. In DNA form, the CDR3 reads TGTGCCAGCAGCTTGGGACAGGGCCCTGAAGCTTTCCTT. Translating it yields CASSLGQGPEAFL.

As for this clonotype: A much larger clone lies a single base off, so this may be a read error. The chain links TRBV4-3 to TRBJ1-2; possible D gene TRBD1, 6 bases. Germline-derived CDR1 and CDR2 are LGHNA and YSLEER. CDR3 length: 17 residues. The CDR3 nucleotides read TGCGCCGGCAGCCAAGATATTAACCCGGCAGGGGAGACTGGCTACACCTTC. Its protein is CAGSQDINPAGETGYTF.

This clonotype was recorded many times. The chain employs TRBV12-3 or TRBV12-4 and TRBJ1-1, with a weak D call TRBD1 (6 bases). Between the trimmed V and J ends, which lost 6 bases and 7 bases, there was a span of 15 bases. The CDR3 totals 13 residues. The chain's CDR3 is CASSPGQKLEAFF. CDR3 DNA: TGTGCCAGCAGCCCAGGACAGAAACTTGAAGCTTTCTTT.

This clonotype was observed once. A junction end diverges from the germline sequence, so it may reflect a read error. V is TRBV7-9 and J is TRBJ2-3, with D tentatively TRBD1 or TRBD2 (5 bases each). This CDR3 has 13 amino acids. The germline CDR1 and CDR2 sequences are SEHNR and FQNEAQ (reference sequence). CDR3 region: CTSGFGRADTQYF. CDR3 nucleotides: TGTACCAGCGGCTTCGGCAGGGCAGATACGCAGTATTTT.

On this clonotype itself: A read error may account for a junction end that differs from germline. This chain joins TRBV7-6 and TRBJ1-5; a weak D match, TRBD1 (6 bases). CDR1 is SGHVS, CDR2 FNYEAQ, per germline. This CDR3 region has 14 residues. The CDR3 spells CAGSLGGDNQPQHF. CDR3 nucleotide sequence: TGTGCCGGCAGCTTAGGGGGGGATAATCAGCCCCAGCATTTT.

This clonotype was observed many times. CDR3 amino acids: CASSESRAGEQYF. DNA for the CDR3: TGCGCCAGCAGTGAGTCAAGGGCAGGGGAGCAGTACTTC. V gene TRBV10-2 combines with J gene TRBJ2-7, with a weak D call TRBD1 (5 bases). This CDR3 contains 13 residues. From germline, CDR1 is WSHSY and CDR2 SAAADI. V lost 0 bases to trimming and J lost 7 bases, with 10 bases between them.

The chain is built from TRBV11-2 and TRBJ2-1, with 11 bases matching TRBD2. This CDR3 spans 16 amino acids. CDR1 is SGHAT, CDR2 FQNNGV, per germline. V was pared by 8 bases and J by 4 bases, with 10 bases of the junction left unmatched. The CDR3 is CASRTSLAGGYNEQFF. The CDR3 DNA sequence: TGTGCCAGCCGAACGTCTCTAGCGGGAGGATACAATGAGCAGTTCTTC. The entire variable domain, with the rest obtained from reference TRBV11-2 and TRBJ2-1, is as follows: EAGVAQSPRYKIIEKRQSVAFWCNPISGHATLYWYQQILGQGPKLLIQFQNNGVVDDSQLPKDRFSAERLKGVDSTLKIQPAKLEDSAVYLCASRTSLAGGYNEQFFGPGTRLTVL.

This clonotype appeared many times. This chain connects TRBV9 to TRBJ2-7; D possibly corresponds to TRBD2 (5 bases). The CDR3 runs to 14 residues. CDR1 and CDR2 from the germline V gene are SGDLS and YYNGEE. The germline V and J ends were trimmed by 5 bases and 2 bases, with 14 bases remaining between them. This CDR3 reads CASSVGGTTYEQYF. CDR3 sequence (DNA): TGTGCCAGCAGTGTCGGAGGTACAACCTACGAGCAGTACTTC.

Many counts were recorded for this clonotype. CDR3 in DNA: TGTGCCAGCAGTTACCAGGTTGGCGGGAACATCTACGAGCAGTACTTC. As protein: CASSYQVGGNIYEQYF. The chain combines TRBV6-6 with TRBJ2-7; a weak D match, TRBD2 (6 bases). This CDR3 is 16 amino acids long. Trimming stripped 2 bases from V and 3 bases from J, with 17 bases between. Germline V CDR1 and CDR2: MNHNY, SVGAGI (reference sequence).

The J gene is TRBJ2-1, the V gene TRBV6-2 or TRBV6-3, with D perhaps matching TRBD1 or TRBD2 (5 bases each). The germline V and J ends were trimmed by 7 bases and 2 bases, with 12 bases remaining between them. The length of the CDR3 is 14 residues. Germline values: CDR1 MNHEY, CDR2 SVGEGT. CDR3: CASTPGPTYNEQFF. The DNA of the CDR3 is TGTGCCAGCACCCCGGGACCAACCTACAATGAGCAGTTCTTC.

This clonotype was counted ten times or more. The rearrangement links TRBV10-3 to TRBJ1-1, with 7 bases matching TRBD1. V lost 4 bases to trimming and J lost 0 bases; unmatched junction nucleotides: 5. The length of the CDR3 is 15 residues. The germline V gene has CDR1 ENHRY and CDR2 SYGVKD. The DNA for the CDR3 is TGTGCCATCAGTGGGGCAGGGGGGGTGAACACTGAAGCTTTCTTT. The encoded protein is CAISGAGGVNTEAFF.